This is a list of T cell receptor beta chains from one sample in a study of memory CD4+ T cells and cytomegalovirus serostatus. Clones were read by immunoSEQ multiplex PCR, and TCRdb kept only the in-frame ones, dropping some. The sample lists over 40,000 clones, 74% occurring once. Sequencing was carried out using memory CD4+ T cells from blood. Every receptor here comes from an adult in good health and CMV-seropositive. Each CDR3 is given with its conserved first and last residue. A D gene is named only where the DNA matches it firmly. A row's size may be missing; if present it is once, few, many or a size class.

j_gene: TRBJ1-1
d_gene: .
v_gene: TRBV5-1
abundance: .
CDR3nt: TGCGCCAGCAGCTTGGGGACTGAAGCTTTCTTT
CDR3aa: CASSLGTEAFF

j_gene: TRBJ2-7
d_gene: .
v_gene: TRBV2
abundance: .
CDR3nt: TGTGCCAGCAAGAAGGGGGACCTATCCTACGAGCAGTACTTC
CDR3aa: CASKKGDLSYEQYF

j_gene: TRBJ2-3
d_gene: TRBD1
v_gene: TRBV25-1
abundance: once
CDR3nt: TGTGCCAGCAGTACGGGACAGGGGCGAAATACGCAGTATTTT
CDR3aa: CASSTGQGRNTQYF

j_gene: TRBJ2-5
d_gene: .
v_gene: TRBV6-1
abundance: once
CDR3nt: TGTGCCAGCAACAGGGAAGAGACCCAGTACTTC
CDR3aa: CASNREETQYF

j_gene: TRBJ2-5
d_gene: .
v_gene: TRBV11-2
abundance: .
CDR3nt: TGTGCCAGCAGCCCGCACCCGGGGGCCGGAGAGACCCAGTACTTC
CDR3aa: CASSPHPGAGETQYF

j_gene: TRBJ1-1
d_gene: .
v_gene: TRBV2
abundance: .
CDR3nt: TGTGCCAGCAGTGAACCTGGGATACGAGATGCTGAAGCTTTCTTT
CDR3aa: CASSEPGIRDAEAFF

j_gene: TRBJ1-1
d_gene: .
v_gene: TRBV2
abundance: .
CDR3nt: TGTGCCACCCATCGTGTCGGCAGGAACACTGAAGCTTTCTTT
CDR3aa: CATHRVGRNTEAFF

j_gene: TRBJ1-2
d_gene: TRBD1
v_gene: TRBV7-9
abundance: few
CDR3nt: TGTGCCAGCAGCTTGGGAGACAGGGCTTCGTTCGCGGACTATGGCTACACCTTC
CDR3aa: CASSLGDRASFADYGYTF

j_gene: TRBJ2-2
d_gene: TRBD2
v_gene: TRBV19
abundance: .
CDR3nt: TGTGCCAGTAGTATGGGACTAGCGAACACCGGGGAGCTGTTTTTT
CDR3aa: CASSMGLANTGELFF

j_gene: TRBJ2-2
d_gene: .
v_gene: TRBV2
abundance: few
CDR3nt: TGTGCCAGCAGAAAGGACTGGGTGAACACCGGGGAGCTGTTTTTT
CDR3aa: CASRKDWVNTGELFF

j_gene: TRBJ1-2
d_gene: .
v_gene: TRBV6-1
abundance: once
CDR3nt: TGTGCCAGCAGTGAGAGGGATGCTGGCTACACCTTC
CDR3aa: CASSERDAGYTF

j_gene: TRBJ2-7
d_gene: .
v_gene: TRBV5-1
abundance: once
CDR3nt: TGCGCCAGCAGCTACGCCATGGGAGAGTACGAGCAGTACTTC
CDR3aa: CASSYAMGEYEQYF

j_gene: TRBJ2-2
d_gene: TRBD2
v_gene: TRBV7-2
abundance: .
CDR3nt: TGTGCCAGCAGCCGCTCGGGGGGGGCGTCCACCGGGGAGCTGTTTTTT
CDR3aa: CASSRSGGASTGELFF

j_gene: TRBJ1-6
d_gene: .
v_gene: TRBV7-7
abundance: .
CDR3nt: TGTGCTAGCAGCTTAGGGCAGGGACCGAATTCACCCCTCCACTTT
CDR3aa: CASSLGQGPNSPLHF